The 17 T cell receptor beta chains listed next were all sequenced from one sample in a study of OX40 agonist ivuxolimab in advanced cancers. Profiled with immunoSEQ multiplex PCR; TCRdb holds only in-frame clones, not every one. This repertoire shows about 50,000 clones, 88% found once; its top ten account for less than 0.75%. The sequencing used CD4+ or CD8+ T cells sorted from blood, collected in a trial of the OX40 agonist ivuxolimab. These receptors all come from an adult with an advanced solid tumor such as melanoma, head and neck, liver or kidney cancer.

The CDR3 DNA reads as TGTGCCAGCAGCTCCCTAGCGGGAGGGCCCGAGACCCAGTACTTC. Amino acid sequence: CASSSLAGGPETQYF. This sequence joins TRBV7-3 and TRBJ2-5, with TRBD2 identical over 12 bases. CDR3 length: 15 residues. The germline gives CDR1 SGHTA, CDR2 FQGTGA. The V and J ends lost 4 bases and 5 bases, in that order; junction bases with no gene match: 5.

The chain employs TRBV10-3 and TRBJ1-1; D is ambiguous. This CDR3 has 12 amino acids. Per the germline V gene, CDR1 is ENHRY and CDR2 is SYGVKD. Trimming cost V 0 bases and J 3 bases, with 2 bases left between them. DNA of the CDR3: TGTGCCATCAGTGAGTCGGACACTGAAGCTTTCTTT. Its protein is CAISESDTEAFF.

The chain recombines TRBV10-3 with TRBJ2-3, with 13 bases identical to TRBD2. Germline-derived CDR1 and CDR2 are ENHRY and SYGVKD. V was clipped by 6 bases and J by 3 bases; unmatched bases: 3. This CDR3 comprises 15 residues. CDR3 sequence: CAIRGTSGTTDTQYF. The CDR3 nucleotides read TGTGCCATCAGGGGGACTAGCGGGACTACAGATACGCAGTATTTT.

This sequence joins TRBV15 and TRBJ2-7; the D gene is possibly TRBD1 (6 bases). The CDR3 length is 14 residues. Germline lookup yields CDR1 LNHNV and CDR2 YYDKDF (reference sequence). Deletions cut 4 bases from V and 2 bases from J, with 12 bases between. The chain's CDR3 is CATSTPYRAYEQYF. CDR3 DNA: TGTGCCACCAGCACTCCCTACAGGGCCTACGAGCAGTACTTC.

The J gene is TRBJ1-1, the V gene TRBV27, with TRBD1 as a possible D gene (6 bases). This CDR3 is 14 amino acids long. The germline V gene encodes CDR1 MNHEY and CDR2 SMNVEV (reference sequence). The germline V and J ends were trimmed by 9 bases and 0 bases, with 14 bases remaining between them. This CDR3 is CASRATGMNTEAFF. CDR3 in DNA: TGTGCCAGTAGAGCAACAGGGATGAACACTGAAGCTTTCTTT.

V gene TRBV7-2 combines with J gene TRBJ1-3; possibly TRBD1 for D (5 bases). Per germline, CDR1 SGHTA and CDR2 FQGNSA. CDR3 size: 16 residues. Trimming cost V 1 base and J 4 bases, with 14 bases left between them. CDR3: CASSLVSGARGNTIYF. CDR3 nucleotide sequence: TGTGCCAGCAGCTTAGTATCTGGGGCGCGGGGAAACACCATATATTTT.

This rearrangement joins TRBV5-1 to TRBJ2-2; the D gene is possibly TRBD2 (6 bases). Germline CDR1 reads SGHRS; CDR2 reads YFSETQ. The CDR3 has 15 amino acids. The germline V and J ends were trimmed by 0 bases and 4 bases, with 10 bases remaining between them. The CDR3 nucleotides read TGCGCCAGCAGCTTGGAGGCGGGATTCACCGGGGAGCTGTTTTTT. It yields the protein CASSLEAGFTGELFF.

This rearrangement joins TRBV6-6 to TRBJ1-4; D might be TRBD1 (5 bases). The CDR3 contains 13 residues. Germline V gives CDR1 MNHNY, CDR2 SVGAGI (reference sequence). V was shortened by 11 bases and J by 4 bases, with 14 bases between the two germline ends. The CDR3 region is CAGRRQGNEKLFF. CDR3 sequence (DNA): TGTGCCGGCCGGCGGCAGGGTAATGAAAAACTGTTTTTT.

This chain uses TRBV27 with TRBJ1-5, with D uncertain. The V gene's germline CDR1 is MNHEY and CDR2 SMNVEV (reference sequence). CDR3 size: 14 residues. V lost 5 bases and J lost 0, with 8 bases in between. CDR3 residues: CASSPLYSNQPQHF. The CDR3 DNA sequence: TGTGCCAGCAGTCCGCTTTATAGCAATCAGCCCCAGCATTTT.

The V call is TRBV18, the J call TRBJ1-5; no reliable D call. Trimming took off 2 bases at V and 1 base at J, with 9 bases between the two ends. There are 15 residues in the CDR3. CDR1 is KGHSH and CDR2 is LQKENI in the germline V gene. The CDR3 reads CASSPGVMSNQPQHF. DNA for the CDR3: TGTGCCAGCTCACCAGGGGTTATGAGCAATCAGCCCCAGCATTTT. The full variable domain, rest sourced from reference TRBV18 and TRBJ1-5, is NAGVMQNPRHLVRRRGQEARLRCSPMKGHSHVYWYRQLPEEGLKFMVYLQKENIIDESGMPKERFSAEFPKEGPSILRIQQVVRGDSAAYFCASSPGVMSNQPQHFGDGTRLSIL.

A few counts support this clone. The V and J genes are TRBV5-1 and TRBJ1-1; 10 positions agree with TRBD1. With 2 bases clipped from V and 3 bases from J, the junction kept 4 bases outside the gene matches. CDR1 is SGHRS and CDR2 is YFSETQ in the germline V gene. The CDR3 runs to 15 residues. DNA of the CDR3: TGCGCCAGCAGCTTTGGGGGACAGGGGTACACTGAAGCTTTCTTT. Translation: CASSFGGQGYTEAFF.

The chain recombines TRBV19 with TRBJ2-1, with D maybe TRBD1 (6 bases). V was cut by 4 bases and J by 0 bases, with 10 bases left in between. CDR1 and CDR2 from the germline V gene are LNHDA and SQIVND (reference sequence). The CDR3 has 15 residues. The CDR3 sequence is CASSNDRSSYNEQFF. The CDR3 DNA reads TGTGCCAGTAGTAACGACAGGAGCTCCTACAATGAGCAGTTCTTC.

The CDR3 spells CASSQVREQYF. The DNA for the CDR3 is TGTGCCAGCAGCCAAGTCCGAGAGCAGTACTTC. This rearrangement joins TRBV14 to TRBJ2-7, with D hard to call. Trimming left V 1 base short and J 7 bases short, with 5 bases between. The length of the CDR3 is 11 residues. CDR1 is SGHDN and CDR2 is FVKESK in the germline V gene.

The chain links TRBV5-4 to TRBJ2-1; D may be TRBD1 (5 bases). Germline V gene lookup returns CDR1 SGHNT and CDR2 YYREEE (reference sequence). The CDR3 sequence is 15 residues long. Trimming pared 4 bases from V and 3 bases from J, leaving 14 bases between. Written as DNA, the CDR3 is TGTGCCAGCAGCCCGGACATCCAGGACTACAATGAGCAGTTCTTC. Its translation: CASSPDIQDYNEQFF.

The count of this clone is one. The CDR3 region has the DNA TGTGCCAGCAGCCAAGTCAGGGGCTATGAGCAGTTCTTC. Translation: CASSQVRGYEQFF. V and J are TRBV14 and TRBJ2-1, with a weak D call TRBD1 (6 bases). CDR1 SGHDN and CDR2 FVKESK come from the germline V gene. Trimming took 1 base from V and 8 from J, leaving 9 bases between them. This CDR3 is 13 amino acids long.

This clone was picked up a small number of times. This chain uses TRBV30 with TRBJ1-1; TRBD1 aligns across 7 bases. V was clipped by 0 bases and J by 5 bases; unmatched bases: 9. Germline V gene sequence: CDR1 GTSNPN, CDR2 SVGIG (reference sequence). This CDR3 has 15 residues. The CDR3 bases are TGTGCCTGGAGTGTACCCCCGGGACAGAGAACTGAAGCTTTCTTT. Translated: CAWSVPPGQRTEAFF.

V is TRBV5-1 and J is TRBJ2-2, with a tentative D call TRBD2 (6 bases). Looked up from germline, CDR1 is SGHRS and CDR2 is YFSETQ. The V end lost 0 bases, the J end lost 1 base, and 7 bases lay between the germline ends. The CDR3 runs to 15 residues. CDR3: CASSLAGGNTGELFF. CDR3 sequence (DNA): TGCGCCAGCAGCTTGGCCGGGGGGAACACCGGGGAGCTGTTTTTT.